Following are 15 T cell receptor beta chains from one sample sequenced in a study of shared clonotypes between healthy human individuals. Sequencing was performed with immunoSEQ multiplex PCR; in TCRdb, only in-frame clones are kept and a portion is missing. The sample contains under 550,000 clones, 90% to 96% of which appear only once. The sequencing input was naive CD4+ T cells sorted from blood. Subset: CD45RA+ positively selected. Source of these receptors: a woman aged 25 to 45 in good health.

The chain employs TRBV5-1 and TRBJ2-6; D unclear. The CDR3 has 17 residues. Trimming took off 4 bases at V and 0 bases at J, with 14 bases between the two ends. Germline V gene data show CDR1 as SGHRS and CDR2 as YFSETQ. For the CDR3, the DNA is TGCGCCAGCAGCCCCGCCACACCCAACTCTGGGGCCAACGTCCTGACTTTC. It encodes CASSPATPNSGANVLTF.

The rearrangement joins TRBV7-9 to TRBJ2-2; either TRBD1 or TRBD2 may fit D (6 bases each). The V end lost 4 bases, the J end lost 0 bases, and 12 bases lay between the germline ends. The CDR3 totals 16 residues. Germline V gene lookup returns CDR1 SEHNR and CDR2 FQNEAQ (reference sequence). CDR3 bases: TGTGCCAGCAGCTCTTGGGGGGCATCGAACACCGGGGAGCTGTTTTTT. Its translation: CASSSWGASNTGELFF.

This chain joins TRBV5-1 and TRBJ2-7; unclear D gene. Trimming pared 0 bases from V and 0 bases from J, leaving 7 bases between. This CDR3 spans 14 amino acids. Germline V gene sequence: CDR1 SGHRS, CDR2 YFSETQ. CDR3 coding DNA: TGCGCCAGCAGCTTGGCTTTCGGCTCCTACGAGCAGTACTTC. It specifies CASSLAFGSYEQYF. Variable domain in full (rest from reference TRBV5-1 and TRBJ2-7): KAGVTQTPRYLIKTRGQQVTLSCSPISGHRSVSWYQQTPGQGLQFLFEYFSETQRNKGNFPGRFSGRQFSNSRSEMNVSTLELGDSALYLCASSLAFGSYEQYFGPGTRLTVT.

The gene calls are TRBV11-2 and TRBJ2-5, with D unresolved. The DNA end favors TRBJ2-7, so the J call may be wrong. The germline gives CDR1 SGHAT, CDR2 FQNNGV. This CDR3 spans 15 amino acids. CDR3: CASSSAPIGRYEQYF. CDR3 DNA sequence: TGTGCCAGCAGCTCCGCTCCAATCGGACGGTACGAGCAGTACTTC.

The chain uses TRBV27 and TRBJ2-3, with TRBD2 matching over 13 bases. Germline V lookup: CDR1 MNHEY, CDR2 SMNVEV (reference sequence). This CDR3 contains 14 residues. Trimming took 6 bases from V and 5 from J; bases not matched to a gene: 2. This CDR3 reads CASRLAGGGDTQYF. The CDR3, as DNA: TGTGCCAGCAGACTAGCGGGAGGGGGAGATACGCAGTATTTT.

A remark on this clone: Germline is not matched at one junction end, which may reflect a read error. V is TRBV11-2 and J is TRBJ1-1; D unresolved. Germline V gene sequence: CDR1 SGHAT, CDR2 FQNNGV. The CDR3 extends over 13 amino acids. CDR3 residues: CASSLDGNTEAFF. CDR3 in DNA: TGTGCCAGCAGCCTAGACGGGAACACTGAAGCTTTCTTT.

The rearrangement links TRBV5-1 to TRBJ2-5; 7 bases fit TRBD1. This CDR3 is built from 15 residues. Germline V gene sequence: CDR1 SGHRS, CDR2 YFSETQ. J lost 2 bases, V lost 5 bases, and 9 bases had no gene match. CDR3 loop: CASSSQGTEQETQYF. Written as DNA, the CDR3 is TGCGCCAGCAGTTCCCAAGGGACAGAGCAAGAGACCCAGTACTTC.

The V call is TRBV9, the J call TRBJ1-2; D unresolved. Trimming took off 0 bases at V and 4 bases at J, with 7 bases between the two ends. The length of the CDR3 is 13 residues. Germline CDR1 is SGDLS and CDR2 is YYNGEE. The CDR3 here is CASSVDPIYGYTF. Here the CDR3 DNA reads TGTGCCAGCAGCGTAGATCCTATCTATGGCTACACCTTC.

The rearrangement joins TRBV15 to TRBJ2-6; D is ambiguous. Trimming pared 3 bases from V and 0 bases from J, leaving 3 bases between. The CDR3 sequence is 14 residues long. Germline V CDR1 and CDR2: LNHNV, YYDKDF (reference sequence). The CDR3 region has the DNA TGTGCCACCAGCAGTCCCTCTGGGGCCAACGTCCTGACTTTC. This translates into CATSSPSGANVLTF.

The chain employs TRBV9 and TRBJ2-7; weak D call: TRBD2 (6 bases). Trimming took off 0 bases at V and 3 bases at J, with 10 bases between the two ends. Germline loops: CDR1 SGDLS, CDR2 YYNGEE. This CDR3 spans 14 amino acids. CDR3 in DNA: TGTGCCAGCAGCGTAGACACTAGCAGCTACGAGCAGTACTTC. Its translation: CASSVDTSSYEQYF.

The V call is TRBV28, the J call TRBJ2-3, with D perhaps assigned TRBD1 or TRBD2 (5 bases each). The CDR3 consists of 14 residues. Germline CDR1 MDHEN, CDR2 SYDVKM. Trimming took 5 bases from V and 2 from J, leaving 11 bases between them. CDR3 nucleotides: TGTGCCAGCAGTCCTGGGACGTCCACAGATACGCAGTATTTT. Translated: CASSPGTSTDTQYF.

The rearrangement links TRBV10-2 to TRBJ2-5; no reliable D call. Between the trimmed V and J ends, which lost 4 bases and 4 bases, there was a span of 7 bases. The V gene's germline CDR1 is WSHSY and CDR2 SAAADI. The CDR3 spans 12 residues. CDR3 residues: CASSAARETQYF. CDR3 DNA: TGCGCCAGCAGTGCAGCCCGAGAGACCCAGTACTTC.

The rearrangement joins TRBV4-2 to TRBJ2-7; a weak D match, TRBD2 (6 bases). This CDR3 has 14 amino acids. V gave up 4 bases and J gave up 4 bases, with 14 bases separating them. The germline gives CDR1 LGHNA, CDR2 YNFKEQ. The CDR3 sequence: CASSLAGTSYEQYF. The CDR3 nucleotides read TGTGCCAGCAGCCTAGCCGGGACTTCATACGAGCAGTACTTC.

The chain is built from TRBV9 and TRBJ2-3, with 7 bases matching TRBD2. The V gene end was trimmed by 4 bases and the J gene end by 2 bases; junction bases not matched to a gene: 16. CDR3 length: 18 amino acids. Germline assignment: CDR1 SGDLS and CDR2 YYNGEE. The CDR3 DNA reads TGTGCCAGCAGCCCTCGTGGGAGGGTCGAAACCCACACAGATACGCAGTATTTT. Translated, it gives CASSPRGRVETHTDTQYF.

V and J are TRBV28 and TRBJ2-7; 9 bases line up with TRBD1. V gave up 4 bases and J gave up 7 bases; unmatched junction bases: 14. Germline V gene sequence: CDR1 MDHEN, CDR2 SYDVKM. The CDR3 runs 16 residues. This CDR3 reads CASSYSSGTGSEEQYF. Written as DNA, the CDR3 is TGTGCCAGCAGTTATTCCTCCGGGACAGGGTCCGAGGAGCAGTACTTC. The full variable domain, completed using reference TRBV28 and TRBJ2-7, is DVKVTQSSRYLVKRTGEKVFLECVQDMDHENMFWYRQDPGLGLRLIYFSYDVKMKEKGDIPEGYSVSREKKERFSLILESASTNQTSMYLCASSYSSGTGSEEQYFGPGTRLTVT.